The 17 T cell receptor beta chains in this list originate from one sample, sequenced in a study of cytomegalovirus exposure and HLA in healthy donors. In the PCR, 60 Vbeta and 13 Jbeta primers were used. Repertoires were generated with immunoSEQ multiplex PCR, while TCRdb's copy carries only in-frame clones and drops some. Here the sample spans some 130,000 clones, around 85% being singletons. The specimen sequenced was PBMCs. These receptors came from a boy younger than 18 in good health and CMV-seronegative.

This clone showed up just once. The chain carries TRBV5-6 and TRBJ2-1, with TRBD2 as a possible D gene (6 bases). The CDR3 extends over 17 amino acids. CDR1 and CDR2 from the germline V gene are SGHDT and YYEEEE. The V end was cut by 0 bases, the J end by 1 base, with 14 bases between. The CDR3 DNA reads TGTGCCAGCAGCTTGGTTGGGCTAGCGCTATCCTACAATGAGCAGTTCTTC. It is translated as CASSLVGLALSYNEQFF.

The chain carries TRBV7-2 and TRBJ2-3; tentatively, D is TRBD2 (6 bases). V lost 2 bases to trimming and J lost 4 bases, with 13 bases between them. The CDR3 length is 15 residues. CDR1 is SGHTA, CDR2 FQGNSA, per germline. The CDR3 sequence is CASSLFAGFADTQYF. CDR3 DNA sequence: TGTGCCAGCAGCTTATTCGCGGGATTCGCAGATACGCAGTATTTT.

This chain uses TRBV13 with TRBJ2-7, with a possible D match to TRBD1 (6 bases). The ends were cut back, 5 bases at V and 2 bases at J, with 13 bases in the middle. The CDR3 is 14 residues long. Per the germline V gene, CDR1 is PRHDT and CDR2 is FYEKMQ (reference sequence). CDR3: CASSPRDTAYEQYF. Here the CDR3 DNA reads TGTGCCAGCAGCCCCCGGGACACCGCCTACGAGCAGTACTTC. Supplemented by reference TRBV13 and TRBJ2-7, the full variable domain reads AAGVIQSPRHLIKEKRETATLKCYPIPRHDTVYWYQQGPGQDPQFLISFYEKMQSDKGSIPDRFSAQQFSDYHSELNMSSLELGDSALYFCASSPRDTAYEQYFGPGTRLTVT.

The rearrangement uses TRBV27 and TRBJ2-1, with 12 bases aligning to TRBD2. The CDR3 has 14 amino acids. The junction had 6 bases not matched to a gene; V was cut back by 9 bases and J by 6 bases. CDR1 MNHEY and CDR2 SMNVEV come from the germline V gene (reference sequence). The CDR3 loop reads CASSWTSGVNEQFF. In DNA form, the CDR3 reads TGTGCCAGTTCATGGACTAGCGGGGTCAATGAGCAGTTCTTC.

V is TRBV5-1 and J is TRBJ1-4, with 7 bases aligning to TRBD1. The CDR3 spans 19 residues. Germline values: CDR1 SGHRS, CDR2 YFSETQ. V was clipped by 0 bases and J by 3 bases; unmatched bases: 14. CDR3 loop: CASSLVQGVGRRANEKLFF. The DNA for the CDR3 is TGCGCCAGCAGCTTGGTCCAGGGGGTCGGAAGGAGAGCTAATGAAAAACTGTTTTTT.

The chain is built from TRBV7-6 and TRBJ2-5, with 8 positions matching TRBD2. The J call may be wrong; the DNA end is better matched by TRBJ2-7. Per the germline V gene, CDR1 is SGHVS and CDR2 is FNYEAQ. This CDR3 spans 17 amino acids. The CDR3 protein is CASSRGAGGQSSYEQYF. Written as DNA, the CDR3 is TGTGCCAGCAGCAGAGGGGCGGGGGGCCAGAGCTCCTACGAGCAGTACTTC.

The chain employs TRBV7-2 and TRBJ1-6; 7 positions agree with TRBD1. V lost 5 bases to trimming and J lost 7 bases; unmatched junction nucleotides: 11. In germline, CDR1 is SGHTA, CDR2 FQGNSA. The CDR3 contains 16 residues. Here the CDR3 reads CASSNKPGQLNSPLHF. CDR3 coding DNA: TGTGCCAGCAGCAACAAACCGGGACAGCTAAATTCACCCCTCCACTTT.

The gene calls are TRBV6-8 and TRBJ1-1; TRBD1 matches at 8 bases. Germline CDR1 is MNHGY and CDR2 is SAAAGT. V lost 10 bases to trimming and J lost 0 bases; unmatched junction nucleotides: 16. The CDR3 has 17 amino acids. The CDR3 nucleotides are TGTGCCATCACAAACCAGGGGGCCGATTGTTTGAACACTGAAGCTTTCTTT. This sequence encodes CAITNQGADCLNTEAFF.

The chain uses TRBV6-4 and TRBJ2-1; 8 bases map to TRBD2. This CDR3 is built from 15 residues. Germline V gene sequence: CDR1 MRHNA, CDR2 SNTAGT. Trimming took 9 bases from V and 0 from J; bases not matched to a gene: 7. The CDR3 region has the DNA TGTGCCAGGGTGCGGGGGGCCCCCTCCTACAATGAGCAGTTCTTC. Translation: CARVRGAPSYNEQFF.

This chain links TRBV19 with TRBJ2-5; D is perhaps TRBD1 (6 bases). The J call may be faulty, since TRBJ2-7 better matches the DNA end. The CDR3 sequence is 13 residues long. Germline CDR1 reads LNHDA; CDR2 reads SQIVND (reference sequence). The DNA for the CDR3 is TGTGCCAGTAGTATACAGGGGTCCTACGAGCAGTACTTC. It is translated as CASSIQGSYEQYF.

The genes are TRBV9 and TRBJ2-5; D may be TRBD2 (6 bases). V shed 0 bases and J shed 5 bases, with 17 bases lying between them. The CDR3 consists of 16 residues. Per germline, CDR1 SGDLS and CDR2 YYNGEE. The CDR3 nucleotides are TGTGCCAGCAGCGTAGAGTACGGAGGGCTCCGGGAGACCCAGTACTTC. Translating gives CASSVEYGGLRETQYF. Full variable domain (rest looked up from reference TRBV9 and TRBJ2-5): DSGVTQTPKHLITATGQRVTLRCSPRSGDLSVYWYQQSLDQGLQFLIQYYNGEERAKGNILERFSAQQFPDLHSELNLSSLELGDSALYFCASSVEYGGLRETQYFGPGTRLLVL.

This clone occurred a few times. This sequence joins TRBV6-1 and TRBJ2-4; 9 bases map to TRBD1. The CDR3 loop spans 15 amino acids. Per the germline V gene, CDR1 is MNHNS and CDR2 is SASEGT. V lost 5 bases, J lost 4 bases, and 6 bases stayed unmatched. The CDR3 DNA follows: TGTGCCAGCAGTTCCCTTGGGACAGGGAAAAACATTCAGTACTTC. Translating gives CASSSLGTGKNIQYF.

V is TRBV18 and J is TRBJ2-3; 12 bases line up with TRBD2. CDR3 size: 21 residues. V lost 3 bases and J lost 3; bases outside the gene matches: 19. Germline V lookup: CDR1 KGHSH, CDR2 LQKENI. The DNA of the CDR3 is TGTGCCAGCTCACCCACGTTCTGCTCGTTGGCTAGCGGGAGGGCTACAGATACGCAGTATTTT. Its protein product is CASSPTFCSLASGRATDTQYF.

The rearrangement joins TRBV5-1 to TRBJ1-6; D ambiguous. The V end was cut by 0 bases, the J end by 8 bases, with 12 bases between. CDR3 length equals 15 residues. Looked up from germline, CDR1 is SGHRS and CDR2 is YFSETQ. CDR3 nucleotide sequence: TGCGCCAGCAGCTTGGACGGGTATATGGATTCACCCCTCCACTTT. Its protein is CASSLDGYMDSPLHF.

This clone was picked up a small number of times. The chain employs TRBV6-1 and TRBJ1-6; TRBD1 is a possible D gene (5 bases). V was cut by 8 bases and J by 6 bases, with 14 bases left in between. In germline, CDR1 is MNHNS, CDR2 SASEGT. The CDR3 is 14 residues long. DNA of the CDR3: TGTGCCAGCCACAGTTGGGGCTTTAATTCACCCCTCCACTTT. Translating gives CASHSWGFNSPLHF.

The chain's CDR3 is CASSLSSGGAVFQGTQYF. CDR3 DNA sequence: TGTGCCAGCAGCTTGAGTAGCGGGGGGGCCGTTTTTCAGGGGACCCAGTACTTC. The chain joins TRBV5-5 to TRBJ2-5, with 11 bases lining up with TRBD2. The junction had 15 bases not matched to a gene; V was cut back by 1 base and J by 7 bases. The CDR3 consists of 18 residues. Germline values: CDR1 SGHKS, CDR2 YYEKEE (reference sequence).

The CDR3 loop is CASSWNRDNQDNGYTF. CDR3 coding DNA: TGTGCCAGCAGCTGGAACCGGGACAATCAGGATAATGGCTACACCTTC. This chain uses TRBV11-2 with TRBJ1-2, with D possibly being TRBD1 (6 bases). V was trimmed by 4 bases and J by 6 bases, leaving 21 bases between them. CDR1 is SGHAT and CDR2 is FQNNGV in the germline V gene. CDR3 size: 16 residues.